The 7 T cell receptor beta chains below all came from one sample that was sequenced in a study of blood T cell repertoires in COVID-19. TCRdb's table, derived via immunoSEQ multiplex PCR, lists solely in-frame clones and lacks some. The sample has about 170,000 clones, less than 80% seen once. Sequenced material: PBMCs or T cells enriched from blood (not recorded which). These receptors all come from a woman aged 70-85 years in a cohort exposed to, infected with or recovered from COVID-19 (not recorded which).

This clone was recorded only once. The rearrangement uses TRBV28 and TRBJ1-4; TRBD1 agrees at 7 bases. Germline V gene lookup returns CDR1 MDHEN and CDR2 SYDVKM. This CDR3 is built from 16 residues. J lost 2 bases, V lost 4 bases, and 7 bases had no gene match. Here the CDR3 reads CASSSYPQGTNEKLFF. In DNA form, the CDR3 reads TGTGCCAGCAGTTCGTATCCACAGGGGACTAATGAAAAACTGTTTTTT.

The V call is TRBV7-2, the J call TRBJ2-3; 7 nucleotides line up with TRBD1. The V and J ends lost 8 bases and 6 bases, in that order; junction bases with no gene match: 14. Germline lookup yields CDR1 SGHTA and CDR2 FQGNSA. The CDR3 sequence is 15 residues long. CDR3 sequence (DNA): TGTGCCAGCGCTCTAACCACAGGGGCCAGTGATACGCAGTATTTT. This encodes CASALTTGASDTQYF.

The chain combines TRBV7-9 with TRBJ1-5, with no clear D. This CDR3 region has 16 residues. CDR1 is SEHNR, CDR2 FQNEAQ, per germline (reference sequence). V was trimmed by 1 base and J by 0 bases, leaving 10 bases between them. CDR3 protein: CASSLGGANSNQPQHF. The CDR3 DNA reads TGTGCCAGCAGCTTAGGGGGAGCAAATAGCAATCAGCCCCAGCATTTT. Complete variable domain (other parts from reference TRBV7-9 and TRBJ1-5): DTGVSQNPRHKITKRGQNVTFRCDPISEHNRLYWYRQTLGQGPEFLTYFQNEAQLEKSRLLSDRFSAERPKGSFSTLEIQRTEQGDSAMYLCASSLGGANSNQPQHFGDGTRLSIL.

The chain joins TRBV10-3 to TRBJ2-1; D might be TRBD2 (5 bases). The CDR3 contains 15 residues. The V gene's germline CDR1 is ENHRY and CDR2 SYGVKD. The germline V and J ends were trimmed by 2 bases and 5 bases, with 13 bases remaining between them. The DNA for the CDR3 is TGTGCCATCAGTGAGACTAGGATCTACGACAATGAGCAGTTCTTC. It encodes CAISETRIYDNEQFF.

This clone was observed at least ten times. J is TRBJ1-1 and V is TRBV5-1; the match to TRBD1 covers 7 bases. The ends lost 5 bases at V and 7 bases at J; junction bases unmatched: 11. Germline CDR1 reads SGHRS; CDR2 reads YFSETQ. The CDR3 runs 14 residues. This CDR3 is CASSDLTGASEAFF. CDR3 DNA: TGCGCCAGCAGTGACTTAACAGGGGCCAGTGAAGCTTTCTTT.

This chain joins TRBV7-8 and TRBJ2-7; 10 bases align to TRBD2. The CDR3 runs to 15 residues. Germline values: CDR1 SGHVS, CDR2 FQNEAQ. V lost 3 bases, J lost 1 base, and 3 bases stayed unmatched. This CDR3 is CASSFLAGASYEQYF. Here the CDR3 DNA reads TGTGCCAGCAGCTTTCTAGCGGGAGCGTCCTACGAGCAGTACTTC.

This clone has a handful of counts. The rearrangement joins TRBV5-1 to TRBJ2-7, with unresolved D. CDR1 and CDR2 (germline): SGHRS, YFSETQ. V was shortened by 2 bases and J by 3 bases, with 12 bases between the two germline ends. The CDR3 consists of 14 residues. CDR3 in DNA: TGCGCCAGCAGCTTCTCAGTCCCAGGCTACGAGCAGTACTTC. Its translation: CASSFSVPGYEQYF.